The 6 T cell receptor beta chains presented below share a single source sample, sequenced in a study of CD4+ T cells in melanoma. Sequencing was performed with immunoSEQ multiplex PCR; in TCRdb, only in-frame clones are kept and a portion is missing. Here the sample spans fewer than 4,500 clones, less than 75% being singletons. Specimen: cells from a culture (not recorded whether cultured in vitro). The receptors shown here come from a human donor with melanoma.

This chain uses TRBV7-8 with TRBJ1-6; TRBD1 aligns across 10 bases. The CDR3 totals 17 residues. V lost 5 bases, J lost 1 base, and 5 bases stayed unmatched. Germline CDR1 reads SGHVS; CDR2 reads FQNEAQ. The CDR3 sequence: CASSPRTGGSYNSPLHF. In nucleotides, the CDR3 is TGTGCCAGCAGCCCACGGACAGGGGGGTCCTATAATTCACCCCTCCACTTT.

The chain employs TRBV5-5 and TRBJ1-6, with TRBD1 as a possible D gene (6 bases). CDR1 and CDR2 from the germline V gene are SGHKS and YYEKEE (reference sequence). V gave up 3 bases and J gave up 2 bases, with 12 bases separating them. This CDR3 is 16 amino acids long. CDR3 DNA sequence: TGTGCCAGCAGCTGGGGGGGGCAGACCTATAATTCACCCCTCCACTTT. Translated: CASSWGGQTYNSPLHF.

The rearrangement uses TRBV11-2 and TRBJ1-4, with 8 bases fitting TRBD1. Germline assignment: CDR1 SGHAT and CDR2 FQNNGV. V lost 5 bases and J lost 4; bases outside the gene matches: 12. CDR3 length: 17 residues. The CDR3: CASSHSGTGDGNEKLFF. CDR3 sequence (DNA): TGTGCCAGCAGCCACTCCGGGACAGGAGATGGTAATGAAAAACTGTTTTTT.

J is TRBJ2-7 and V is TRBV5-4; 11 nucleotides agree with TRBD1. Germline loops: CDR1 SGHNT, CDR2 YYREEE (reference sequence). J was trimmed by 5 bases and V by 4 bases; bases with no gene match: 11. This CDR3 comprises 16 residues. In DNA, the CDR3 is TGTGCCAGCAGCCATCCGGGACAGGGGGTTTTAAACGAGCAGTACTTC. Its protein product is CASSHPGQGVLNEQYF.

CDR3 region: CASSGAGLAGNNQQYF. The CDR3 DNA reads as TGCGCCAGCAGTGGGGCTGGACTAGCGGGGAATAACCAGCAGTACTTC. V and J are TRBV10-1 and TRBJ2-7, with 12 bases matching TRBD2. The V and J ends lost 4 bases and 8 bases, in that order; junction bases with no gene match: 12. Germline CDR1 reads WNHNN; CDR2 reads SYGVQD (reference sequence). This CDR3 spans 16 amino acids.

This chain connects TRBV2 to TRBJ1-6; D remains ambiguous. The ends were cut back, 4 bases at V and 9 bases at J, with 13 bases in the middle. Germline-derived CDR1 and CDR2 are SNHLY and FYNNEI. CDR3 size: 14 residues. The CDR3 DNA is TGTGCCAGCAGTGCAGAACGATGGAGTTCACCCCTCCACTTT. Translating it yields CASSAERWSSPLHF.